The clone carrying this T cell receptor (beta chain) has just one count. The antigen remains unidentified. Method: immunoSEQ multiplex PCR; TCRdb's copy keeps in-frame clones and lacks some. The sample records more than 50,000 clones, around 81% being singletons. Healthy donors had no documented immune events, such as infections, while sampled. Germline loops: CDR1 SGHRS, CDR2 YFSETQ. This CDR3 region has 16 residues. J gave up 5 bases and V 4 bases, and 5 bases lay outside the gene matches. This entry belongs to a study of identifying expanded T cells in peripheral blood. General study findings and limits: About 1.2 clones differed between technical replicates, versus around 15 and 19 over time. Across healthy donors, higher total template counts meant significantly greater roughly two-week count variance.

The TCR comes from a person aged 18 to 69 in good health. The rearrangement links TRBV5-1 to TRBJ2-1, with TRBD2 matching over 14 bases. The sample taken for sequencing was blood. The CDR3 reads CASSIGLAGGHNEQFF. CDR3 DNA: TGCGCCAGCAGCATCGGACTAGCGGGAGGCCACAATGAGCAGTTCTTC.